These 9 T cell receptor beta chains were all obtained from the same sample, sequenced in a study of T-cell reconstitution after alpha-beta-depleted transplantation in children. A library of TCRbeta sequences, prepared with unique molecular identifiers, was generated. TCRdb ran MiXCR on the PCR reads and lists one entry per CDR3 protein. Of fewer than 400,000 distinct CDR3 sequences listed, approximately 23% are singletons. Sequenced here: PBMCs, mostly from graft donor cells, sampled 180 days after TCRalphabeta/CD19-depleted stem cell transplant. These receptors were taken from a male patient younger than 18 who had a stem cell transplant for acute lymphoblastic leukemia, so the T cells may come from the graft donor.

This chain connects TRBV12-3 or TRBV12-4 to TRBJ2-3; D is unclear. The CDR3 extends over 14 amino acids. The V and J ends lost 7 bases and 5 bases respectively, with 16 bases between them. The CDR3 DNA sequence: TGTGCCAGCACCCTTAAGTCATGGGGAGATACGCAGTATTTT. Encoded protein: CASTLKSWGDTQYF.

In its sample, this clonotype was seen a few times. The chain couples TRBV5-4 to TRBJ2-1; 9 nucleotides line up with TRBD2. The germline gives CDR1 SGHNT, CDR2 YYREEE (reference sequence). The CDR3 totals 16 residues. Trimming removed 0 bases from V and 5 bases from J; junction bases left unmatched: 6. DNA for the CDR3: TGTGCCAGCAGCTTGGCTGCTAGCGGGATCAACAATGAGCAGTTCTTC. Translated: CASSLAASGINNEQFF.

This chain connects TRBV5-1 to TRBJ2-7, with D unclear. CDR1 and CDR2 from the germline V gene are SGHRS and YFSETQ. Between the trimmed V and J ends, which lost 3 bases and 1 base, there was a span of 8 bases. The CDR3 has 13 amino acids. Here the CDR3 reads CASSSEPSYEQYF. The CDR3 nucleotides read TGCGCCAGCAGCTCGGAGCCATCCTACGAGCAGTACTTC.

The table lists this clonotype with a few counts. A junction end diverges from the germline sequence, so it may reflect a read error. The V call is TRBV15, the J call TRBJ1-2, with a weak D call TRBD1 (5 bases). Germline V gene lookup returns CDR1 LNHNV and CDR2 YYDKDF (reference sequence). This CDR3 is built from 13 residues. CDR3 region: CATCRDRVWGYTF. CDR3 DNA: TGTGCCACCTGCAGGGACCGCGTTTGGGGCTACACCTTC.

The chain has TRBV5-1 and TRBJ2-7; possible D gene TRBD2, 5 bases. CDR3 length: 15 residues. V was shortened by 1 base and J by 5 bases, with 16 bases between the two germline ends. The V gene's germline CDR1 is SGHRS and CDR2 YFSETQ. CDR3 region: CASSLTGWEMDEQYF. The DNA for the CDR3 is TGCGCCAGCAGCTTGACTGGGTGGGAGATGGACGAGCAGTACTTC. The full variable domain, with the rest looked up from reference TRBV5-1 and TRBJ2-7, is KAGVTQTPRYLIKTRGQQVTLSCSPISGHRSVSWYQQTPGQGLQFLFEYFSETQRNKGNFPGRFSGRQFSNSRSEMNVSTLELGDSALYLCASSLTGWEMDEQYFGPGTRLTVT.

This clonotype was detected a few times. The chain couples TRBV5-1 to TRBJ2-5; D may be TRBD2 (5 bases). Trimming stripped 4 bases from V and 1 base from J, with 11 bases between. The CDR3 runs 14 residues. CDR1 is SGHRS, CDR2 YFSETQ, per germline. The CDR3 DNA reads as TGCGCCAGCAGCATGACTACCTCCCAAGAGACCCAGTACTTC. This codes for CASSMTTSQETQYF.

This chain uses TRBV5-1 with TRBJ2-7, with D maybe TRBD1 (5 bases). With 0 bases removed from V and 2 bases from J, the gap between germline ends came to 9 bases. This CDR3 comprises 14 residues. Germline V gene sequence: CDR1 SGHRS, CDR2 YFSETQ. The CDR3 reads CASSLGQIPYEQYF. The CDR3 DNA is TGCGCCAGCAGCTTGGGACAGATTCCCTACGAGCAGTACTTC. The variable domain in full, completed from reference TRBV5-1 and TRBJ2-7, reads KAGVTQTPRYLIKTRGQQVTLSCSPISGHRSVSWYQQTPGQGLQFLFEYFSETQRNKGNFPGRFSGRQFSNSRSEMNVSTLELGDSALYLCASSLGQIPYEQYFGPGTRLTVT.

This clonotype was observed a few times. The chain recombines TRBV5-6 with TRBJ1-4, with no clear D. Between the trimmed V and J ends, which lost 0 bases and 7 bases, there was a span of 7 bases. The CDR3 runs 13 residues. CDR1 SGHDT and CDR2 YYEEEE come from the germline V gene. CDR3: CASSLDQVEKLFF. The CDR3 coding sequence is TGTGCCAGCAGCTTGGACCAGGTTGAAAAACTGTTTTTT.

The chain couples TRBV6-6 to TRBJ1-1, with D unresolved. The CDR3 sequence is 11 residues long. Trimming shortened V by 10 bases and J by 8 bases, and 14 bases separated the two germline ends. Germline CDR1 reads MNHNY; CDR2 reads SVGAGI (reference sequence). CDR3 amino acids: CATQNPAEAFF. DNA for the CDR3: TGTGCCACTCAAAACCCCGCGGAAGCTTTCTTT.